These 6 T cell receptor beta chains came from one sample sequenced in a study of T cells after yellow fever vaccination. Using its own MiXCR run on the 5' RACE reads, TCRdb lists one record per CDR3 protein. Found here are over 45,000 distinct CDR3 sequences, more than 5.5% of them singletons; the top ten hold approximately 37%. Sequencing was performed on CD8+ T cells sorted from PBMCs, taken on the day of the first yellow fever vaccination. The receptors come from a man aged 18 to 30 who received the YFV17D yellow fever vaccine.

This clonotype was picked up many times. The rearrangement links TRBV5-1 to TRBJ2-1; D perhaps matches TRBD1 (5 bases). V dropped 2 bases and J dropped 3 bases, with 6 bases sitting between them. The CDR3 loop spans 13 amino acids. The germline V gene has CDR1 SGHRS and CDR2 YFSETQ. The DNA for the CDR3 is TGCGCCAGCAGCTTCGACAGCTACAATGAGCAGTTCTTC. This codes for CASSFDSYNEQFF.

The chain couples TRBV20-1 to TRBJ1-6; TRBD1 aligns across 9 bases. The CDR3 length is 14 residues. The germline V gene encodes CDR1 DFQATT and CDR2 SNEGSKA (reference sequence). J gave up 9 bases and V 6 bases, and 9 bases lay outside the gene matches. CDR3 protein: CSAPGQGESSPLHF. The DNA for the CDR3 is TGCAGTGCACCGGGACAGGGAGAAAGTTCACCCCTCCACTTT.

This clonotype was seen a handful of times. V gene TRBV7-3 combines with J gene TRBJ1-3, with D possibly matching TRBD1 (5 bases). CDR1 is SGHTA, CDR2 FQGTGA, per germline. V lost 8 bases to trimming and J lost 4 bases, with 12 bases between them. The CDR3 length is 13 residues. CDR3 sequence reads: CASSQGPGNTIYF. CDR3 bases: TGTGCCAGCTCCCAGGGTCCGGGAAACACCATATATTTT.

The chain has TRBV3-1 and TRBJ2-6, with 8 bases matching TRBD1. The CDR3 is made up of 17 amino acids. The V gene's germline CDR1 is LGHDT and CDR2 YNNKEL (reference sequence). Losses at the gene ends were 11 bases for V and 2 bases for J; bases not matched to a gene: 14. In DNA form, the CDR3 reads TGTGCCTCCTCCCCCCAGGGGGCGATGACTGGGGCCAACGTCCTGACTTTC. Its translation is CASSPQGAMTGANVLTF.

Many counts were recorded for this clonotype. The chain has TRBV5-5 and TRBJ1-1, with D perhaps matching TRBD1 (6 bases). The CDR3 covers 14 residues. CDR1 and CDR2 from the germline V gene are SGHKS and YYEKEE (reference sequence). The V gene lost 4 bases and the J gene lost 1 base, with 11 bases spanning the gap. This CDR3 is CASSHLQGNTEAFF. The DNA of the CDR3 is TGTGCCAGCAGCCACCTACAGGGGAACACTGAAGCTTTCTTT. The full variable domain, completed using reference TRBV5-5 and TRBJ1-1, is DAGVTQSPTHLIKTRGQQVTLRCSPISGHKSVSWYQQVLGQGPQFIFQYYEKEERGRGNFPDRFSARQFPNYSSELNVNALLLGDSALYLCASSHLQGNTEAFFGQGTRLTVV.

The V gene is TRBV5-5, the J gene TRBJ2-5; D gene ambiguous. There are 14 residues in the CDR3. With 3 bases removed from V and 3 bases from J, the gap between germline ends came to 12 bases. CDR1 and CDR2 from the germline V gene are SGHKS and YYEKEE (reference sequence). The CDR3 protein is CASSSPSGEETQYF. In nucleotides, the CDR3 is TGTGCCAGCAGCTCCCCATCGGGTGAAGAGACCCAGTACTTC. Supplemented by reference TRBV5-5 and TRBJ2-5, the full variable domain reads DAGVTQSPTHLIKTRGQQVTLRCSPISGHKSVSWYQQVLGQGPQFIFQYYEKEERGRGNFPDRFSARQFPNYSSELNVNALLLGDSALYLCASSSPSGEETQYFGPGTRLLVL.